The rows below give T cell receptor beta chains drawn from one sample of a study of T cell responses to AZD1222 COVID-19 vaccine. The repertoire was sequenced with immunoSEQ multiplex PCR; TCRdb's copy has only in-frame clones and lacks some. The repertoire holds roughly 170,000 clones, with 90% to 95% as singletons. This specimen consisted of peripheral blood, obtained on day 0 of AZD1222 vaccination. The source of these receptors is an adult in good health. Each CDR3 is given with its conserved first and last residue. D genes are given only for firm matches. Part of the rows lack a size; the others show once, few, many or a class for expanded clones.

size	V	length	J	D	DNA	CDR3
-	TRBV19	15	TRBJ1-1	-	TGTGCCAGTAGTATAGGGATGACAGGGAACACTGAAGCTTTCTTT	CASSIGMTGNTEAFF
-	TRBV6-4	14	TRBJ1-6	-	TGTGCCAGGACGCAGGGATCTTCAGTTTCACCCCTCCACTTT	CARTQGSSVSPLHF
-	TRBV11-3	12	TRBJ2-1	-	TGTGCCAGCAGCTCCCTCACAGGGGAGCAGTTCTTC	CASSSLTGEQFF
once	TRBV6-5	13	TRBJ1-2	-	TGTGCCAGCAGGAGACCGCAGGGCCATGGCTACACCTTC	CASRRPQGHGYTF
-	TRBV9	15	TRBJ2-5	-	TGTGCCAGCAGCCCCTCAGGGGAATTCTTTCGGACCCAGTACTTC	CASSPSGEFFRTQYF
-	TRBV6-1	15	TRBJ2-7	TRBD1	TGTGCCAGCAGTGACGACAGGGGAAACTCCTACGAGCAGTACTTC	CASSDDRGNSYEQYF
-	TRBV3-1/TRBV3-2	12	TRBJ1-3	-	TGTGCCAGCAGCTTGGGGGCATACACCATATATTTT	CASSLGAYTIYF
-	TRBV7-9	16	TRBJ1-2	TRBD1	TGTGCCAGCAGCTTAGGGCGACAGGGCCAGGGGTATGGCTACACCTTC	CASSLGRQGQGYGYTF
-	TRBV11-2	14	TRBJ1-4	TRBD1	TGTGCCAGCAGTTGGACAGGGAAAGGAGAAAAACTGTTTTTT	CASSWTGKGEKLFF
-	TRBV24-1	13	TRBJ1-1	TRBD1	TGTGCCACCAGGGGGACAGGGAGCACTGAAGCTTTCTTT	CATRGTGSTEAFF
-	TRBV2	16	TRBJ1-6	-	TGTGCCAGCAGTGTTCCAGGTGGGGGTTATAATTCACCCCTCCACTTT	CASSVPGGGYNSPLHF
-	TRBV3-1/TRBV3-2	13	TRBJ2-2	-	TGTGCCAGCAGCCAACAAATGGCCGGGGAGCTGTTTTTT	CASSQQMAGELFF
-	TRBV30	12	TRBJ1-2	-	TGTGCCTGGAGTGGAGGATATCTAGGCTACACCTTC	CAWSGGYLGYTF
-	TRBV30	15	TRBJ1-3	-	TGTGCCTGGAGCGGGGTAGGGCCGGACGGAAACACCATATATTTT	CAWSGVGPDGNTIYF
-	TRBV18	16	TRBJ1-3	-	TGTGCCAGCTCACATAGCGGGGGGATCTCTGGAAACACCATATATTTT	CASSHSGGISGNTIYF
-	TRBV29-1	11	TRBJ2-7	-	TGCAGCGTCAGGTGGGGCGACGAGCAGTACTTC	CSVRWGDEQYF
-	TRBV5-6	12	TRBJ2-7	-	TGTGCCAGCAGCTTGGGGGGGCGCGAGCAGTACTTC	CASSLGGREQYF
-	TRBV7-2	14	TRBJ2-5	-	TGTGCCAGCAGCCTCGGGACCCTTGGAGAGACCCAGTACTTC	CASSLGTLGETQYF
once	TRBV5-1	14	TRBJ1-4	TRBD1	TGCGCCAGCAGCCAGGGACAGGGAGGTGAAAAACTGTTTTTT	CASSQGQGGEKLFF
-	TRBV2	15	TRBJ2-1	-	TGTGCCAGCGAAAGGGGCAGGGCTATGTACAATGAGCAGTTCTTC	CASERGRAMYNEQFF
once	TRBV5-1	15	TRBJ2-5	-	TGCGCCAGCAGCCCCGACCCGGGGGCCGCAGAGACCCAGTACTTC	CASSPDPGAAETQYF
-	TRBV30	14	TRBJ2-1	-	TGTGCCTGGAGTGCTCCGGGCTCAAACAATGAGCAGTTCTTC	CAWSAPGSNNEQFF
-	TRBV6-5	15	TRBJ1-1	TRBD1	TGTGCCAGCAGTTACTCTTGGACAGGGGACACTGAAGCTTTCTTT	CASSYSWTGDTEAFF
-	TRBV11-2	18	TRBJ1-1	-	TGTGCCAGCAGCTTAGTAGCCTCTCATCCCTACACGAACACTGAAGCTTTCTTT	CASSLVASHPYTNTEAFF
-	TRBV5-1	13	TRBJ1-2	-	TGCGCCAGCAGCTTGGATTGGGGAAGCGGCTACACCTTC	CASSLDWGSGYTF
-	TRBV6-5	16	TRBJ2-7	-	TGTGCCAGCAGTTACGACCCAAGGTGGGGCTATTACGAGCAGTACTTC	CASSYDPRWGYYEQYF
-	TRBV6-5	13	TRBJ1-2	-	TGTGCCAGCAGTTTTCGTTCAGGCTATGGCTACACCTTC	CASSFRSGYGYTF
-	TRBV30	13	TRBJ1-6	-	TGTGCCTCTCAACTAGGGCCGGGTTCACCCCTCCACTTT	CASQLGPGSPLHF
few	TRBV3-1/TRBV3-2	15	TRBJ2-2	-	TGTGCCAGCAGCCAGGGGGGAATGAGCACCGGGGAGCTGTTTTTT	CASSQGGMSTGELFF
-	TRBV11-2	15	TRBJ1-2	-	TGTGCCAGCAGCTTAACCGCCGGGGTCAACTATGGCTACACCTTC	CASSLTAGVNYGYTF
-	TRBV3-1/TRBV3-2	12	TRBJ1-2	-	TGTGCCAGCAGCCCCCTCTCAGGCGGCTACACCTTC	CASSPLSGGYTF
-	TRBV5-4	13	TRBJ1-2	TRBD1	TGTGCCACCATGGACAGGGCGGACTATGGCTACACCTTC	CATMDRADYGYTF
-	TRBV5-6	14	TRBJ2-7	-	TGTGCCAGCAGCTTCGGGACCCTCGTTTCCGAGCAGTACTTC	CASSFGTLVSEQYF
once	TRBV5-4	16	TRBJ2-1	-	TGTGCCAGCAACTACTATGCAGCGGCCTCCTACAATGAGCAGTTCTTC	CASNYYAAASYNEQFF
-	TRBV9	11	TRBJ2-7	-	TGTGCCAGCAGCGCTTTGGTAGAGCAGTACTTC	CASSALVEQYF
-	TRBV14	18	TRBJ2-2	-	TGTGCCAGCAGCCAAGGGGTTTGGCTAGAGGGAAACACCGGGGAGCTGTTTTTT	CASSQGVWLEGNTGELFF
-	TRBV3-1/TRBV3-2	14	TRBJ2-3	-	TGTGCCAGCAGCCAAGCACATAGCGCAGATACGCAGTATTTT	CASSQAHSADTQYF
-	TRBV7-9	13	TRBJ1-1	-	TGTGCCAGCAGCTGGAGGCAGAACACTGAAGCTTTCTTT	CASSWRQNTEAFF
-	TRBV6-2/TRBV6-3	13	TRBJ1-1	TRBD1	TGTGCCAGCAGCCTCGGAAGGGGGCGCGAAGCTTTCTTT	CASSLGRGREAFF
-	TRBV5-1	17	TRBJ2-3	TRBD2	TGCGCCAGCAGCCCGGGGACTAGCGGGGGGGCGTGGGATACGCAGTATTTT	CASSPGTSGGAWDTQYF
once	TRBV5-6	14	TRBJ1-1	-	TGTGCCAGCAGCTTGCGCGGAATAAACACTGAAGCTTTCTTT	CASSLRGINTEAFF
-	TRBV28	12	TRBJ1-1	-	TGTGCCAGTCTGCAGGGAGGAGCTGAAGCTTTCTTT	CASLQGGAEAFF
-	TRBV3-1/TRBV3-2	14	TRBJ1-1	-	TGTGCCAGCAGCCAAGAGGATAAGATCTATGAAGCTTTCTTT	CASSQEDKIYEAFF
-	TRBV5-1	12	TRBJ1-3	-	TGCGCCAGCAGTCTACAATCCGAGCCCAAATATTTT	CASSLQSEPKYF
-	TRBV14	13	TRBJ1-4	-	TGTGCCAGCAGCCGGGGGCTAGGAGAAAAACTGTTTTTT	CASSRGLGEKLFF
once	TRBV24-1	16	TRBJ2-1	TRBD1	TGTGCCACCAGTGATACACCGGGACAGGGGGCAATTGAGCAGTTCTTC	CATSDTPGQGAIEQFF
-	TRBV19	14	TRBJ1-5	-	TGTGCCAGTGTGGGGACGTTCGGAAATCAGCCCCAGCATTTT	CASVGTFGNQPQHF
-	TRBV6-4	13	TRBJ1-2	-	TGTGCCAGCAGGCGGGGACTAAGCTATGGCTACACCTTC	CASRRGLSYGYTF
-	TRBV27	15	TRBJ2-7	-	TGTGCCAGCAGTTTAACCAGGGGGGGACCTACGAAGCAGTACTTC	CASSLTRGGPTKQYF
-	TRBV6-1	14	TRBJ2-5	-	TGTGCCAGCAGTGAACCTCTCCACCAGGAGACCCAGTACTTC	CASSEPLHQETQYF
-	TRBV18	15	TRBJ2-5	TRBD1	TGTGCCAGCTCACCGGGACAGGGAGGGCAAGAGACCCAGTACTTC	CASSPGQGGQETQYF
-	TRBV12-3/TRBV12-4	12	TRBJ2-5	-	TGTGCCAGCAGTTTCCAGCTAGAGACCCAGTACTTC	CASSFQLETQYF
-	TRBV28	12	TRBJ1-2	-	TGTGCCAGCAGTTTTTACGGGAATGGCTACACCTTC	CASSFYGNGYTF
-	TRBV20-1	11	TRBJ2-7	-	TGCAGTGCGTTCGGGATTTCCGAGCAGTACTTC	CSAFGISEQYF
-	TRBV6-5	12	TRBJ1-1	TRBD1	TGTGCCAGCCGCAGGGGGCACACTGAAGCTTTCTTT	CASRRGHTEAFF
-	TRBV4-1	15	TRBJ1-1	-	TGCGCCAGCAGCCAAGATATGAGGGTAAACACTGAAGCTTTCTTT	CASSQDMRVNTEAFF
-	TRBV4-3	17	TRBJ2-4	TRBD2	TGCGCCAGCAGCCAAATGACTAGCGGGGCAGCCAAAAACATTCAGTACTTC	CASSQMTSGAAKNIQYF
-	TRBV28	18	TRBJ1-1	TRBD1	TGTGCCAGCAGTTTATCGGGACAGGGTATTCATCCGACCACTGAAGCTTTCTTT	CASSLSGQGIHPTTEAFF
-	TRBV7-3	14	TRBJ2-2	-	TGTGCCAGCAGCTTGGGGGCGGGCACCGGGGAGCTGTTTTTT	CASSLGAGTGELFF
-	TRBV2	14	TRBJ2-3	TRBD2	TGTGCCAGCAGTGACGGGGGGAACACAGATACGCAGTATTTT	CASSDGGNTDTQYF